The clone carrying this T cell receptor beta chain has a count of ten or more. What it binds is not known. The data are from a study of T cell repertoires in cytomegalovirus infection. Overall study context: An indication of both CMV infection and matching HLA type came from public TCR beta signatures. Broader study findings: CMV carriers having the relevant HLA were flagged by cumulative public TCR beta family frequency. The response measured ex vivo was dominated by TCR beta clonotypes (HLA-C-restricted and CMV-specific).

The V end lost 6 bases, the J end lost 0 bases, and 9 bases lay between the germline ends. The CDR3 is 13 amino acids. TCRdb re-called the reads with MiXCR, one entry per CDR3 protein. The repertoire holds about 140,000 distinct CDR3 sequences, with roughly 6% as singletons. J is TRBJ2-7 and V is TRBV12-3 or TRBV12-4; D call uncertain. What was sequenced was PBMCs. The sequence was collected from a human donor in good health (CMV status not recorded). Some clones in this sample may be carry-over from other donors' samples. The CDR3 protein is CASSPENSYEQYF. Written as DNA, the CDR3 is TGTGCCAGCAGCCCAGAGAACTCCTACGAGCAGTACTTC.